A selection of T cell receptor beta chains follows, all from one sample in a study of T cells in Graves' hyperthyroidism and ophthalmopathy. TCRdb recomputed calls from the multiplex PCR reads with MiXCR, one row per CDR3 protein. The sample contains hundreds of thousands of distinct CDR3 sequences, 30% to 40% of which appear only once. The sequenced sample was blood. These receptors originate from a woman aged 40 to 50 with Graves' hyperthyroidism. The CDR3 runs from the conserved cysteine through the conserved F or W. Each record gives: V gene, J gene, CDR3 protein.

>TRBV7-3|TRBJ1-2
CASSSGDSYGYTF
>TRBV7-9|TRBJ2-7
CASSLRTGREQYF
>TRBV7-9|TRBJ2-7
CASSPHRVGEQYF
>TRBV20-1|TRBJ2-7
CSANNRGQSSYEQYF
>TRBV3-1|TRBJ1-2
CASSRTGVIKGGYTF
>TRBV20-1|TRBJ1-1
CSARSYGGGEAFF
>TRBV7-2|TRBJ1-4
CASSLSGQGATNEKLFF
>TRBV27|TRBJ2-5
CASKKETQYF
>TRBV6-6|TRBJ2-7
CASSSMKGGSYEQYF
>TRBV24-1|TRBJ2-3
CATSDPDSTDTQYF
>TRBV12-3/TRBV12-4|TRBJ2-7
CASSYWDIYEQYF
>TRBV7-3|TRBJ1-2
CASSLAGTGGNTF
>TRBV6-5|TRBJ1-2
CASSYSAGAGGYTF
>TRBV13|TRBJ1-1
CASSLKLGARNTEAFF
>TRBV11-1|TRBJ1-2
CASSLAEGYGGYTF
>TRBV7-3|TRBJ2-5
CASGPGTSGGEETQYF
>TRBV20-1|TRBJ2-5
CSASPGTRETQYF
>TRBV20-1|TRBJ2-7
CSAATSTYEQYF
>TRBV5-4|TRBJ2-3
CASSLGAPRNTDTQYF
>TRBV7-2|TRBJ1-2
CASTTGRYGYTF
>TRBV25-1|TRBJ2-1
CASSEPGTSGRGKSNEQFF
>TRBV7-8|TRBJ1-6
CASSPYRQGLSPLHF
>TRBV10-3|TRBJ2-2
CAISAVSGRGTGELFF
>TRBV19|TRBJ1-1
CASNRRNRLRDTEAFF
>TRBV29-1|TRBJ1-5
CSVVFGAGNQPQHF
>TRBV12-3/TRBV12-4|TRBJ1-5
CASSSKFTGTQPQHF
>TRBV20-1|TRBJ2-6
CSVEQRGANVLTF
>TRBV7-9|TRBJ2-7
CASSSLTGVYEQYF
>TRBV10-3|TRBJ2-2
CASRATGGGGELFF
>TRBV9|TRBJ1-1
CASSGGTVNTEAFF
>TRBV6-6|TRBJ1-2
CAISESTPGDTF
>TRBV3-1|TRBJ1-1
CASSQTDRATEAFF
>TRBV7-2|TRBJ2-5
CASSLLDHSPGETQYF
>TRBV19|TRBJ2-2
CASSDPPGQGITGELFF
>TRBV10-1|TRBJ1-1
CASSESGGGTEAFF
>TRBV12-3/TRBV12-4|TRBJ2-7
CASSSQRRTFYEQYF
>TRBV9|TRBJ1-1
CASSPSSGLNTEAFF